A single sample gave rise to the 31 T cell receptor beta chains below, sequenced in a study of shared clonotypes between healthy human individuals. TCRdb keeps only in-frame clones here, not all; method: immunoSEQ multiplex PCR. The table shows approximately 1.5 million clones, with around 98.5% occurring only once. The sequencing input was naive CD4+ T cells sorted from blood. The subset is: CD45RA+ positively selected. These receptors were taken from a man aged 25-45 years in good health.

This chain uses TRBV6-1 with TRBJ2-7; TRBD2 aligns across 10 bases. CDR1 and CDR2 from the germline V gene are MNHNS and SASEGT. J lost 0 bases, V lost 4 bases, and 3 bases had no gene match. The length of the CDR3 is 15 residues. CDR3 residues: CASSATSGHSYEQYF. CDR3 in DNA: TGTGCCAGCAGTGCGACTAGCGGGCACTCCTACGAGCAGTACTTC.

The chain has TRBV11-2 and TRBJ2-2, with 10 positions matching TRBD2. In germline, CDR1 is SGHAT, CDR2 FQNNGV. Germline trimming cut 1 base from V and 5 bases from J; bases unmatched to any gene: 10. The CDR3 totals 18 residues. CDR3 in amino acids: CASSLVPPSGRKTGELFF. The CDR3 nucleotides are TGTGCCAGCAGCTTAGTTCCCCCTAGCGGGAGAAAGACCGGGGAGCTGTTTTTT.

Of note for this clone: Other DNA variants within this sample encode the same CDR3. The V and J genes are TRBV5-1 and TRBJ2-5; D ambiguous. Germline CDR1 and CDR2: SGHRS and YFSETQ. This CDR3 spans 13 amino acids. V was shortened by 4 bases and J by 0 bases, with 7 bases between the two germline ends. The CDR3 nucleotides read TGCGCCAGCAGCCGGGCACACCAAGAGACCCAGTACTTC. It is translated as CASSRAHQETQYF. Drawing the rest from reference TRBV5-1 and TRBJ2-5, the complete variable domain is KAGVTQTPRYLIKTRGQQVTLSCSPISGHRSVSWYQQTPGQGLQFLFEYFSETQRNKGNFPGRFSGRQFSNSRSEMNVSTLELGDSALYLCASSRAHQETQYFGPGTRLLVL.

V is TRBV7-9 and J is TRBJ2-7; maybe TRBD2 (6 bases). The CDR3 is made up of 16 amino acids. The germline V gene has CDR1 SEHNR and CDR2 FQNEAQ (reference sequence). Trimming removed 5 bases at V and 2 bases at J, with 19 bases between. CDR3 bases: TGTGCCAGCAGCACAGAAAGACTAGTTAAAACCTACGAGCAGTACTTC. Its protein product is CASSTERLVKTYEQYF.

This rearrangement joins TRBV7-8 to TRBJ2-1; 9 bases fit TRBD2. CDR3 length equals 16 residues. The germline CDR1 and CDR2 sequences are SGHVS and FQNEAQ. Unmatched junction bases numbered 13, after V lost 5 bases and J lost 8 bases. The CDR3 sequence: CASSLGLAGLKDEQFF. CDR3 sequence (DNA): TGTGCCAGCAGCCTAGGGCTAGCGGGACTTAAGGATGAGCAGTTCTTC.

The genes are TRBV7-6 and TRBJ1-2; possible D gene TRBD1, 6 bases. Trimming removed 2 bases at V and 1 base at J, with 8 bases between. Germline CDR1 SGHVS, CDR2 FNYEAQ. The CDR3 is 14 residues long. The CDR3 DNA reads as TGTGCCAGCAGCTTAACGGACAGTAACTATGGCTACACCTTC. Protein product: CASSLTDSNYGYTF. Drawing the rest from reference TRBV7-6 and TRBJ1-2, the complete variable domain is GAGVSQSPRYKVTKRGQDVALRCDPISGHVSLYWYRQALGQGPEFLTYFNYEAQQDKSGLPNDRFSAERPEGSISTLTIQRTEQRDSAMYRCASSLTDSNYGYTFGSGTRLTVV.

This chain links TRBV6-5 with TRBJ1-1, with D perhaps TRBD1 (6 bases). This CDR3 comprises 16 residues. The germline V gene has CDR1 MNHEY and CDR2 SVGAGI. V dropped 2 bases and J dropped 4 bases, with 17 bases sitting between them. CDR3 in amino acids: CASSYGGAGPPTEAFF. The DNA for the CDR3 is TGTGCCAGCAGTTACGGGGGCGCAGGTCCCCCCACTGAAGCTTTCTTT.

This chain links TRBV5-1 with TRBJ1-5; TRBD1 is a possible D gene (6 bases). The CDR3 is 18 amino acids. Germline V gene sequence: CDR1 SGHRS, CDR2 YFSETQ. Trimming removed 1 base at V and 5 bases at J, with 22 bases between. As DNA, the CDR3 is TGCGCCAGCAGCTTGTTCGGTCTCGGGACACTGCCTTATCAGCCCCAGCATTTT. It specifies CASSLFGLGTLPYQPQHF.

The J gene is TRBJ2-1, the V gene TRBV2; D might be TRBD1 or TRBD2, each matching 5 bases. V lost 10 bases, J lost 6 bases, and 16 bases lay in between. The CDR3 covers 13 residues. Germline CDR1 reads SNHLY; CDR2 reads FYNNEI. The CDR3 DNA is TGTGCCATTGCACAAAGTGGGGGCAATGAGCAGTTCTTC. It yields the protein CAIAQSGGNEQFF. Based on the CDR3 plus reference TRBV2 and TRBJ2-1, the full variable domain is EPEVTQTPSHQVTQMGQEVILRCVPISNHLYFYWYRQILGQKVEFLVSFYNNEISEKSEIFDDQFSVERPDGSNFTLKIRSTKLEDSAMYFCAIAQSGGNEQFFGPGTRLTVL.

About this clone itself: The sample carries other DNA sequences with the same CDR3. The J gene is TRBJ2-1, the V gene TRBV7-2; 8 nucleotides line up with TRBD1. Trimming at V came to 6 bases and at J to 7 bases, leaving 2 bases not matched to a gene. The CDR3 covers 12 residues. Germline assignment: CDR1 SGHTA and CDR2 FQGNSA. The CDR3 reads CASSRQGNEQFF. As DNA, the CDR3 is TGTGCCAGCAGTCGACAGGGGAATGAGCAGTTCTTC.

CDR3 region: CASSPSVSDTQYF. As DNA, the CDR3 is TGCGCCAGCAGCCCTAGCGTTAGCGATACGCAGTATTTT. The chain couples TRBV10-1 to TRBJ2-3, with TRBD2 as a possible D gene (6 bases). The CDR3 sequence is 13 residues long. V was clipped by 6 bases and J by 6 bases, with 13 bases between them. Germline-derived CDR1 and CDR2 are WNHNN and SYGVQD (reference sequence).

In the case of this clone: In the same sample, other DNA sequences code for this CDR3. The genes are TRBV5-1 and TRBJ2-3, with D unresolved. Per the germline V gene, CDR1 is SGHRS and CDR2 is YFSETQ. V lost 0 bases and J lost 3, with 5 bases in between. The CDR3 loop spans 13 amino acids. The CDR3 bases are TGCGCCAGCAGCTTGGGAGCGACAGATACGCAGTATTTT. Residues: CASSLGATDTQYF.

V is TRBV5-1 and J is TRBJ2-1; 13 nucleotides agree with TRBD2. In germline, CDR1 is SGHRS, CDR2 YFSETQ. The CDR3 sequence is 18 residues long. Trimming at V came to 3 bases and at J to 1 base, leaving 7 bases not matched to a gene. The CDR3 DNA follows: TGCGCCAGCAGCTCCCTAGGACTAGCGGGAGTTTCCTACAATGAGCAGTTCTTC. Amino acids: CASSSLGLAGVSYNEQFF.

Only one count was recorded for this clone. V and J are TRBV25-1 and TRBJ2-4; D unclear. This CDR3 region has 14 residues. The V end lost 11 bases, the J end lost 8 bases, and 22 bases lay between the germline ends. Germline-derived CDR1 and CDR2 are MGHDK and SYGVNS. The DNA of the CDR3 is TGTGCCTCCTCATTTACGGCAGAGGCTGACATTCAGTACTTC. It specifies CASSFTAEADIQYF.

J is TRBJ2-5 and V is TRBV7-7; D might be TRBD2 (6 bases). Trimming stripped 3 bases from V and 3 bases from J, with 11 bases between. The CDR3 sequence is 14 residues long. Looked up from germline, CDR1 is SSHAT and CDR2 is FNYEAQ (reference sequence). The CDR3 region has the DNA TGTGCCAGCAGCTTCGGTGGCGGGAAAGAGACCCAGTACTTC. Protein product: CASSFGGGKETQYF.

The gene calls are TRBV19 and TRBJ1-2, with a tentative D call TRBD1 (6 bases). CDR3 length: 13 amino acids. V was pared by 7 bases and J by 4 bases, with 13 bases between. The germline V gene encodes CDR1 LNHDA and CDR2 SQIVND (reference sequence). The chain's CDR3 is CASTRTEGYGYTF. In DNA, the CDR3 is TGTGCCAGTACCCGGACAGAGGGCTATGGCTACACCTTC.

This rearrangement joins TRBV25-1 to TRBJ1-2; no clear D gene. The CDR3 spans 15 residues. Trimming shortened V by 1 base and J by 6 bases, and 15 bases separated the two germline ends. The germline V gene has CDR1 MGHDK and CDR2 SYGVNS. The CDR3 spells CASSEFGTVADGYTF. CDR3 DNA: TGTGCCAGCAGTGAATTCGGCACAGTAGCTGATGGCTACACCTTC.

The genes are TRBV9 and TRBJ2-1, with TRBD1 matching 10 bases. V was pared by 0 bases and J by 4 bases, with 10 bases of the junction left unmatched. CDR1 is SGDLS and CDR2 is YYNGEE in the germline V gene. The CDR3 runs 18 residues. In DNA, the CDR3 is TGTGCCAGCAGCGTAGCAGGGGCCGGGACAGGGGAATACAATGAGCAGTTCTTC. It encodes CASSVAGAGTGEYNEQFF.

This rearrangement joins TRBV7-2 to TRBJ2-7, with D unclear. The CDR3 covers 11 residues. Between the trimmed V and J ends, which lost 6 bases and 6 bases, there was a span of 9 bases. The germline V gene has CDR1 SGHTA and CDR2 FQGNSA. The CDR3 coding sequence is TGTGCCAGCAGTCAATCTTCCGAGCAGTACTTC. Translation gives CASSQSSEQYF.

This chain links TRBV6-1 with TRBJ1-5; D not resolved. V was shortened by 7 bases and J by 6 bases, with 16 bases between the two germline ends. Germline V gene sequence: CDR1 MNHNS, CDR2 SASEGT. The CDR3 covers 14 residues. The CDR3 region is CASTLDLRSQPQHF. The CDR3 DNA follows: TGTGCCAGCACCTTAGACCTGAGGAGTCAGCCCCAGCATTTT.

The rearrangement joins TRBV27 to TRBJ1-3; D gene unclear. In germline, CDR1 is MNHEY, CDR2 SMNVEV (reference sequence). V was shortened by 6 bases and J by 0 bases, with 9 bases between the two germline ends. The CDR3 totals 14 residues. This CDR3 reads CASSPRTSGNTIYF. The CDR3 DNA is TGTGCCAGCAGCCCGAGAACCTCTGGAAACACCATATATTTT.

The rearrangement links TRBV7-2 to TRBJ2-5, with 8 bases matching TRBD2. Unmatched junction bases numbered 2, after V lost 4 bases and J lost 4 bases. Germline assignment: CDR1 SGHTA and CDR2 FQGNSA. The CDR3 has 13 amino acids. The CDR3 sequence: CASSYLAGETQYF. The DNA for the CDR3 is TGTGCCAGCAGCTACCTAGCGGGAGAGACCCAGTACTTC.

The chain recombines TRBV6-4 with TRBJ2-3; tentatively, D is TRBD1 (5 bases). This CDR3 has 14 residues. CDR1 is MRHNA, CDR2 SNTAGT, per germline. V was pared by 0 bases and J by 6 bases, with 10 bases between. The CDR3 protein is CASSDSGAGDTQYF. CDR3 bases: TGTGCCAGCAGTGACTCAGGCGCAGGGGATACGCAGTATTTT.

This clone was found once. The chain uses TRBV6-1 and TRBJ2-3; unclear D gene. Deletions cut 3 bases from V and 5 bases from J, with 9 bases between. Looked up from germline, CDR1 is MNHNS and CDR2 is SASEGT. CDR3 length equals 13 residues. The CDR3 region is CASSDPLRDTQYF. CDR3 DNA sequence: TGTGCCAGCAGTGATCCCCTCAGAGATACGCAGTATTTT.

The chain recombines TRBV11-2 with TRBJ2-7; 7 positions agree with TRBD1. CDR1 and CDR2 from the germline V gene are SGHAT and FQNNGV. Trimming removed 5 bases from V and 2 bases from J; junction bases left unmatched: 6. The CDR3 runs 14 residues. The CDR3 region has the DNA TGTGCCAGCAGCCTGGGGACAGTTCCCTACGAGCAGTACTTC. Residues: CASSLGTVPYEQYF.

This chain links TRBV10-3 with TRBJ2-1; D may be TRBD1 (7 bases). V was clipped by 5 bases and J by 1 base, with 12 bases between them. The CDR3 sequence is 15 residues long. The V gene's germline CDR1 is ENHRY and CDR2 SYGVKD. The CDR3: CAISLQGGSYNEQFF. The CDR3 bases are TGTGCCATCAGTTTGCAGGGGGGTTCCTACAATGAGCAGTTCTTC.

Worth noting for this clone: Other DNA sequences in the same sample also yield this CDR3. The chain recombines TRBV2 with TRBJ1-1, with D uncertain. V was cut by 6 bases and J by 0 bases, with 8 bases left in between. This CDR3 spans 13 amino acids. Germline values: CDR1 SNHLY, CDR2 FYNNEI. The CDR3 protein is CASSGEVNTEAFF. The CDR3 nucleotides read TGTGCCAGCAGCGGGGAGGTGAACACTGAAGCTTTCTTT.

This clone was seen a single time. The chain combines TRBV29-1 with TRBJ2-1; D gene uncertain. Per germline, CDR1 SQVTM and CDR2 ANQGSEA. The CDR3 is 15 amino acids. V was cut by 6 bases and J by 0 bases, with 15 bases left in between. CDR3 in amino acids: CSVVVEWVSYNEQFF. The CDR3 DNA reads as TGCAGCGTGGTTGTAGAATGGGTCTCCTACAATGAGCAGTTCTTC.

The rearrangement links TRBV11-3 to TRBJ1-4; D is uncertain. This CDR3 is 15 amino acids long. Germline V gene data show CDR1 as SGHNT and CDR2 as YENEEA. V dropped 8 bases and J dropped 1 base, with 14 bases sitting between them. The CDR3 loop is CASLYQGRTNEKLFF. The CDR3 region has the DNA TGTGCCAGCCTCTACCAAGGGCGAACTAATGAAAAACTGTTTTTT.

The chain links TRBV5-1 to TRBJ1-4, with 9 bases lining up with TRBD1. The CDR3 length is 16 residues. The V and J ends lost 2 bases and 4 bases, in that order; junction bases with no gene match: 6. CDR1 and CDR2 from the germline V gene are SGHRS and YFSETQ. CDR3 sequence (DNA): TGCGCCAGCAGCTTCAACAGGGGGCTCGGTAATGAAAAACTGTTTTTT. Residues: CASSFNRGLGNEKLFF. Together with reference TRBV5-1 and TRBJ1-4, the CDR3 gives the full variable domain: KAGVTQTPRYLIKTRGQQVTLSCSPISGHRSVSWYQQTPGQGLQFLFEYFSETQRNKGNFPGRFSGRQFSNSRSEMNVSTLELGDSALYLCASSFNRGLGNEKLFFGSGTQLSVL.

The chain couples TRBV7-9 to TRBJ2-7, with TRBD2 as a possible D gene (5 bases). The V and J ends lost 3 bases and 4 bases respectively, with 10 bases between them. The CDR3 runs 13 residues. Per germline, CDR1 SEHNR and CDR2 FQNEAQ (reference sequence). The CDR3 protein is CASSFRSGYEQYF. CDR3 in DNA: TGTGCCAGCAGCTTTAGGTCGGGGTACGAGCAGTACTTC.